This T cell receptor (beta chain) appears in the sequencing data of a study of OX40 agonist ivuxolimab in advanced cancers. The CDR3 has 16 amino acids. CDR1 MNHEY and CDR2 SMNVEV come from the germline V gene (reference sequence). V trimming: 0 bases; J trimming: 6 bases; junction bases outside the gene matches: 6. Profiled with immunoSEQ multiplex PCR; TCRdb holds only in-frame clones, not every one. The sample includes approximately 80,000 clones, approximately 90% seen only once; the top ten take around 0.19%. Blood got drawn at baseline, again on cycle 4 day 1, and then on cycle 7 day 1. This clone has just one count. Its specificity is unknown. Study-wide findings and caveats: The authors also found low normalized T-cell clonal expansion in some nonresponders.

The sample was CD4+ or CD8+ T cells sorted from blood, taken in a trial of the OX40 agonist ivuxolimab. The gene calls are TRBV27 and TRBJ2-1, with 9 positions matching TRBD2. The receptor was derived from an adult with an advanced solid tumor such as melanoma, head and neck, liver or kidney cancer. DNA of the CDR3: TGTGCCAGCAGTTTATCTTGGCTAGCGGGGATCAATGAGCAGTTCTTC. Protein: CASSLSWLAGINEQFF.